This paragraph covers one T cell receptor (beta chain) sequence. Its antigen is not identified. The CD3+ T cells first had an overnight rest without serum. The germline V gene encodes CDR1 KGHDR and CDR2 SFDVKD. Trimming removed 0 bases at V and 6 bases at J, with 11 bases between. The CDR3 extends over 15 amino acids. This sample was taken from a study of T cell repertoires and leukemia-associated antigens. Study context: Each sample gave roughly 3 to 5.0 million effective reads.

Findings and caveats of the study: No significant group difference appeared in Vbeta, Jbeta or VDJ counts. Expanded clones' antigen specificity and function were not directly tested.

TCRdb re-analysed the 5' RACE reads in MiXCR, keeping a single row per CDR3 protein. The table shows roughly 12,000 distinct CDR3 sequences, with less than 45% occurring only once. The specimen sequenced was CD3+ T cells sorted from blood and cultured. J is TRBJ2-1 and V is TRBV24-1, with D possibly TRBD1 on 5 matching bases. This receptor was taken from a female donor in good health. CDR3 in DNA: TGTGCCACCAGTGATTTGCAGGGCGATGCCAATGAGCAGTTCTTC. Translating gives CATSDLQGDANEQFF.